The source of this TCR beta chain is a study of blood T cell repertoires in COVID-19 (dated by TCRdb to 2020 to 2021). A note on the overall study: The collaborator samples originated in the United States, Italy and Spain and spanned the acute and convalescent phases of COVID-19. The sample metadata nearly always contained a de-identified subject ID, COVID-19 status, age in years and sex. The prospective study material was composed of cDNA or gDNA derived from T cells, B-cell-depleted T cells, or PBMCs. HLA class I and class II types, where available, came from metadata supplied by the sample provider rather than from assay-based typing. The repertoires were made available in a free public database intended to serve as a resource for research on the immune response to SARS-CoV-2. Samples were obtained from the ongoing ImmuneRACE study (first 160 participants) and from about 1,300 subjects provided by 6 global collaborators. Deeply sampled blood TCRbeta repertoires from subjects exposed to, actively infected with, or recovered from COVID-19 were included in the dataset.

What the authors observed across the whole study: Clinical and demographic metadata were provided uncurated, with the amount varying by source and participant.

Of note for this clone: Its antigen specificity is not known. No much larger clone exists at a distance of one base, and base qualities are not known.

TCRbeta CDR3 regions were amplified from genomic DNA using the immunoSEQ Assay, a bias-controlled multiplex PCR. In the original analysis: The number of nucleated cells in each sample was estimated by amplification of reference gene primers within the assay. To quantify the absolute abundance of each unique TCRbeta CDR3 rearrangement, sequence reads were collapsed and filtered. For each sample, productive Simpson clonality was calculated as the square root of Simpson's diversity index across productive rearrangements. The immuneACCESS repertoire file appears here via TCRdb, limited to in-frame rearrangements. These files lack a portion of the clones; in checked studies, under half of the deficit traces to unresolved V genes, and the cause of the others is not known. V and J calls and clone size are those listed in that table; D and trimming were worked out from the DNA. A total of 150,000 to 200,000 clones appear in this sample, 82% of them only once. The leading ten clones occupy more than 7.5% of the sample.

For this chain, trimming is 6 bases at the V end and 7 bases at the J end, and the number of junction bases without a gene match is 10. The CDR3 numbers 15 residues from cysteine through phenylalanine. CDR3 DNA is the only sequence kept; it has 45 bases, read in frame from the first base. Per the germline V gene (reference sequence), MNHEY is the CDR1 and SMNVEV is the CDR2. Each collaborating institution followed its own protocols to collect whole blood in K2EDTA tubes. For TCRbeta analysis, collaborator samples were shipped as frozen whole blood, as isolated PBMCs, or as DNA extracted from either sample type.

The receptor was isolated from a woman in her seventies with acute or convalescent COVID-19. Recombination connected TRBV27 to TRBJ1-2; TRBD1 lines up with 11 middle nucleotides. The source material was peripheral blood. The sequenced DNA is TGTGCCAGCAGCGCTGGACAGGGGGCTAAAACTGGCTACACCTTC. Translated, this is CASSAGQGAKTGYTF.